Following are 26 T cell receptor beta chains from one sample sequenced in a study of cytomegalovirus exposure and HLA in healthy donors. PCR employed 60 Vbeta and 13 Jbeta primers. The method was immunoSEQ multiplex PCR; TCRdb's version includes in-frame clones alone and lacks a portion of them. The repertoire holds 170,000 or so clones, with roughly 80% as singletons. The material sequenced was PBMCs. The receptors stem from a man under 40 in good health and CMV-seropositive.

This chain links TRBV6-1 with TRBJ2-1, with D possibly being TRBD2 (5 bases). Per germline, CDR1 MNHNS and CDR2 SASEGT. This CDR3 spans 14 amino acids. Trimming left V 4 bases short and J 6 bases short, with 13 bases between. CDR3 region: CASSAAEASNEQFF. CDR3 bases: TGTGCCAGCAGTGCGGCGGAGGCTTCCAATGAGCAGTTCTTC.

The chain joins TRBV11-3 to TRBJ2-3; TRBD2 agrees at 8 bases. The V and J ends lost 3 bases and 6 bases, in that order; junction bases with no gene match: 8. The V gene's germline CDR1 is SGHNT and CDR2 YENEEA. This CDR3 region has 15 residues. The CDR3 loop is CASSFTGRAVDTQYF. DNA of the CDR3: TGTGCCAGCAGCTTCACCGGGAGGGCGGTGGATACGCAGTATTTT.

This clone was picked up one time. V gene TRBV4-1 combines with J gene TRBJ1-3; maybe TRBD1 (6 bases). The CDR3 is 18 residues long. Germline CDR1 and CDR2: MGHRA and YSYEKL. The V end was cut by 3 bases, the J end by 0 bases, with 18 bases between. The CDR3 is CASSQGGRRVSSGNTIYF. In DNA, the CDR3 is TGCGCCAGCAGCCAGGGGGGGCGCAGGGTCTCCTCTGGAAACACCATATATTTT.

J is TRBJ1-1 and V is TRBV5-5, with 7 bases identical to TRBD1. The length of the CDR3 is 15 residues. The germline V gene has CDR1 SGHKS and CDR2 YYEKEE (reference sequence). Losses at the gene ends were 1 base for V and 5 bases for J; bases not matched to a gene: 8. The CDR3, as DNA: TGTGCCAGCAGCTTGTCGGCCAGGGGGGAGACTGAAGCTTTCTTT. Its protein product is CASSLSARGETEAFF. Full variable domain (outside the CDR3, taken from reference TRBV5-5 and TRBJ1-1): DAGVTQSPTHLIKTRGQQVTLRCSPISGHKSVSWYQQVLGQGPQFIFQYYEKEERGRGNFPDRFSARQFPNYSSELNVNALLLGDSALYLCASSLSARGETEAFFGQGTRLTVV.

The J gene is TRBJ2-5, the V gene TRBV7-6, with a tentative D call TRBD1 (5 bases). Per germline, CDR1 SGHVS and CDR2 FNYEAQ. The CDR3 length is 15 residues. Trimming cost V 7 bases and J 0 bases, with 15 bases left between them. CDR3 residues: CASKRLPGYQETQYF. CDR3 in DNA: TGTGCCAGCAAGAGGTTGCCAGGGTACCAAGAGACCCAGTACTTC.

This rearrangement joins TRBV7-8 to TRBJ2-2; 10 bases map to TRBD2. The CDR3 sequence is 17 residues long. The junction had 14 bases not matched to a gene; V was cut back by 10 bases and J by 3 bases. The V gene's germline CDR1 is SGHVS and CDR2 FQNEAQ. The CDR3 is CATFPRNSGGYTGELFF. The DNA of the CDR3 is TGTGCCACCTTTCCCCGGAATAGCGGGGGGTACACCGGGGAGCTGTTTTTT. The complete variable domain, with remaining parts taken from reference TRBV7-8 and TRBJ2-2, reads GAGVSQSPRYKVAKRGQDVALRCDPISGHVSLFWYQQALGQGPEFLTYFQNEAQLDKSGLPSDRFFAERPEGSVSTLKIQRTQQEDSAVYLCATFPRNSGGYTGELFFGEGSRLTVL.

CDR3 amino acids: CASSFLREAFF. CDR3 nucleotides: TGTGCCAGCAGCTTCCTACGGGAAGCTTTCTTT. This chain links TRBV7-2 with TRBJ1-1, with D uncertain. This CDR3 is 11 amino acids long. Trimming took 3 bases from V and 8 from J, leaving 7 bases between them. From germline, CDR1 is SGHTA and CDR2 FQGNSA. Combining the CDR3 with reference TRBV7-2 and TRBJ1-1 gives the whole variable domain GAGVSQSPSNKVTEKGKDVELRCDPISGHTALYWYRQSLGQGLEFLIYFQGNSAPDKSGLPSDRFSAERTGGSVSTLTIQRTQQEDSAVYLCASSFLREAFFGQGTRLTVV.

The genes are TRBV7-9 and TRBJ2-5; 8 bases line up with TRBD2. There are 16 residues in the CDR3. Trimming cost V 5 bases and J 4 bases; bases outside gene matches: 12. Germline values: CDR1 SEHNR, CDR2 FQNEAQ (reference sequence). The CDR3 region has the DNA TGTGCCAGCAGCCCTCAGGGACTAGTGCTGGGAGAGACCCAGTACTTC. Its protein is CASSPQGLVLGETQYF.

This clone was picked up a small number of times. The V and J genes are TRBV28 and TRBJ1-5; possible D gene TRBD1, 5 bases. Per the germline V gene, CDR1 is MDHEN and CDR2 is SYDVKM. V was clipped by 3 bases and J by 4 bases, with 10 bases between them. This CDR3 region has 14 residues. The CDR3 DNA follows: TGTGCCAGCAGTTTTTCGGGGGTGAATCAGCCCCAGCATTTT. This sequence encodes CASSFSGVNQPQHF.

This clone was counted between two and nine times. The CDR3 spells CASSDGLAGLTGELFF. The DNA of the CDR3 is TGTGCCAGTAGTGACGGTCTAGCGGGACTCACCGGGGAGCTGTTTTTT. The rearrangement joins TRBV19 to TRBJ2-2, with 9 nucleotides matching TRBD2. The length of the CDR3 is 16 residues. Trimming removed 5 bases from V and 4 bases from J; junction bases left unmatched: 8. From germline, CDR1 is LNHDA and CDR2 SQIVND (reference sequence).

The chain has TRBV11-3 and TRBJ2-7; the match to TRBD1 covers 7 bases. CDR1 and CDR2 (germline): SGHNT, YENEEA. The CDR3 is 15 amino acids. V was clipped by 4 bases and J by 0 bases; unmatched bases: 6. In DNA form, the CDR3 reads TGTGCCAGCAGCTCGGCGACAGGGTCCTCCTACGAGCAGTACTTC. Its translation: CASSSATGSSYEQYF.

This chain uses TRBV7-9 with TRBJ2-7; 7 bases agree with TRBD1. The J segment lost 2 bases and the V segment lost 4 bases, leaving 14 bases of the junction unmatched. The CDR3 length is 17 residues. Germline V lookup: CDR1 SEHNR, CDR2 FQNEAQ (reference sequence). CDR3 bases: TGTGCCAGCAGCTCCCATCGATCCGGACAGGACCCCTACGAGCAGTACTTC. The encoded protein is CASSSHRSGQDPYEQYF.

The CDR3 coding sequence is TGCGCCAGCAGCTCAGGGACAGGCCCCCTAAACACCGGGGAGCTGTTTTTT. Protein product: CASSSGTGPLNTGELFF. The chain couples TRBV5-1 to TRBJ2-2, with TRBD1 matching over 8 bases. The V segment lost 3 bases and the J segment 2 bases; nucleotides outside the gene matches: 9. This CDR3 comprises 17 residues. Germline assignment: CDR1 SGHRS and CDR2 YFSETQ.

The gene calls are TRBV6-6 and TRBJ2-7; D is unresolved. The CDR3 length is 12 residues. V was pared by 10 bases and J by 3 bases, with 13 bases between. In germline, CDR1 is MNHNY, CDR2 SVGAGI (reference sequence). CDR3 nucleotides: TGTGCCATAGGAAGACCGGGCTACGAGCAGTACTTC. Translating gives CAIGRPGYEQYF.

The genes are TRBV6-5 and TRBJ2-5; 9 bases are shared with TRBD1. Germline trimming cut 0 bases from V and 4 bases from J; bases unmatched to any gene: 6. Germline lookup yields CDR1 MNHEY and CDR2 SVGAGI. The CDR3 sequence is 16 residues long. The DNA of the CDR3 is TGTGCCAGCAGTTACTCAGGGACAGGGCGGGGAGAGACCCAGTACTTC. Translating gives CASSYSGTGRGETQYF.

The chain is built from TRBV11-2 and TRBJ2-1; D may be TRBD2 (6 bases). The CDR3 has 13 residues. The V and J ends lost 2 bases and 9 bases respectively, with 11 bases between them. The germline V gene has CDR1 SGHAT and CDR2 FQNNGV. CDR3: CASSLSAGGEQFF. The CDR3 DNA sequence: TGTGCCAGCAGCTTATCGGCCGGGGGTGAGCAGTTCTTC.

The chain uses TRBV29-1 and TRBJ2-3, with D unclear. This CDR3 region has 12 residues. The ends were cut back, 4 bases at V and 1 base at J, with 6 bases in the middle. Germline V gives CDR1 SQVTM, CDR2 ANQGSEA. The CDR3 DNA sequence: TGCAGCGTTGTTCTCGGCACAGATACGCAGTATTTT. It translates to CSVVLGTDTQYF.

The chain combines TRBV19 with TRBJ1-3, with D hard to call. Germline lookup yields CDR1 LNHDA and CDR2 SQIVND (reference sequence). The CDR3 extends over 13 amino acids. Trimming removed 7 bases at V and 4 bases at J, with 11 bases between. CDR3 in DNA: TGTGCCAGTATTGGGCGAAGCGGAAACACCATATATTTT. Amino acid sequence: CASIGRSGNTIYF.

This clone was detected once. The V call is TRBV7-6, the J call TRBJ2-2, with TRBD2 identical over 10 bases. V lost 0 bases, J lost 6 bases, and 7 bases stayed unmatched. The germline V gene has CDR1 SGHVS and CDR2 FNYEAQ. There are 17 residues in the CDR3. CDR3 in amino acids: CASSLAASSGSAGELFF. CDR3 DNA: TGTGCCAGCAGCTTAGCGGCGTCTAGCGGGAGCGCCGGGGAGCTGTTTTTT.

V usage is TRBV4-1 and J usage is TRBJ2-7; D is unclear. The CDR3 spans 13 residues. Trimming took off 1 base at V and 6 bases at J, with 10 bases between the two ends. Germline V gene lookup returns CDR1 MGHRA and CDR2 YSYEKL. CDR3 loop: CASSQVPNGEQYF. The CDR3 DNA reads as TGCGCCAGCAGCCAAGTCCCCAACGGCGAGCAGTACTTC.

Only one count was recorded for this clone. V and J are TRBV7-6 and TRBJ2-3, with 8 bases aligning to TRBD1. CDR3 length equals 12 residues. Germline V gives CDR1 SGHVS, CDR2 FNYEAQ. V lost 5 bases and J lost 13; bases outside the gene matches: 8. CDR3 in amino acids: CASSAYRGAEYF. CDR3 DNA: TGTGCCAGCAGCGCCTACAGGGGGGCCGAGTATTTT.

The rearrangement joins TRBV19 to TRBJ1-3, with D uncertain. This CDR3 comprises 16 residues. CDR1 is LNHDA and CDR2 is SQIVND in the germline V gene (reference sequence). Between the trimmed V and J ends, which lost 3 bases and 0 bases, there was a span of 12 bases. The CDR3 is CASSMHTVISGNTIYF. The CDR3, as DNA: TGTGCCAGTAGTATGCACACCGTTATCTCTGGAAACACCATATATTTT.

This sequence joins TRBV4-3 and TRBJ2-2; TRBD2 might be the D (6 bases). With 1 base removed from V and 6 bases from J, the gap between germline ends came to 12 bases. This CDR3 is built from 15 residues. Germline CDR1 is LGHNA and CDR2 is YSLEER. The CDR3 DNA reads as TGCGCCAGCAGCCAAGCGGGGTGGGGGGCCGGGGAGCTGTTTTTT. Protein sequence: CASSQAGWGAGELFF.

This CDR3 reads CASSPQGAQGYTF. CDR3 nucleotide sequence: TGTGCCAGCAGCCCTCAGGGGGCGCAAGGCTACACCTTC. This chain connects TRBV25-1 to TRBJ1-2; 8 bases are shared with TRBD1. V lost 6 bases and J lost 8; bases outside the gene matches: 8. The CDR3 totals 13 residues. CDR1 is MGHDK, CDR2 SYGVNS, per germline.

V usage is TRBV7-9 and J usage is TRBJ1-1; 7 bases are shared with TRBD1. CDR3 length equals 17 residues. V gave up 1 base and J gave up 0 bases; unmatched junction bases: 8. Germline CDR1 is SEHNR and CDR2 is FQNEAQ (reference sequence). CDR3 DNA sequence: TGTGCCAGCAGCTTAGTTTGGGACAGAAGCATGAACACTGAAGCTTTCTTT. Translated, it gives CASSLVWDRSMNTEAFF. The full variable domain, rest sourced from reference TRBV7-9 and TRBJ1-1, is DTGVSQNPRHKITKRGQNVTFRCDPISEHNRLYWYRQTLGQGPEFLTYFQNEAQLEKSRLLSDRFSAERPKGSFSTLEIQRTEQGDSAMYLCASSLVWDRSMNTEAFFGQGTRLTVV.

The chain uses TRBV30 and TRBJ1-1; 7 bases map to TRBD1. V lost 5 bases, J lost 7 bases, and 4 bases stayed unmatched. The CDR3 sequence is 11 residues long. Germline CDR1 reads GTSNPN; CDR2 reads SVGIG (reference sequence). The CDR3 DNA reads as TGTGCCTGGCGCCAGGGGGGTGAAGCTTTCTTT. This codes for CAWRQGGEAFF. Filled out from reference TRBV30 and TRBJ1-1, the complete variable domain reads SQTIHQWPATLVQPVGSPLSLECTVEGTSNPNLYWYRQAAGRGLQLLFYSVGIGQISSEVPQNLSASRPQDRQFILSSKKLLLSDSGFYLCAWRQGGEAFFGQGTRLTVV.